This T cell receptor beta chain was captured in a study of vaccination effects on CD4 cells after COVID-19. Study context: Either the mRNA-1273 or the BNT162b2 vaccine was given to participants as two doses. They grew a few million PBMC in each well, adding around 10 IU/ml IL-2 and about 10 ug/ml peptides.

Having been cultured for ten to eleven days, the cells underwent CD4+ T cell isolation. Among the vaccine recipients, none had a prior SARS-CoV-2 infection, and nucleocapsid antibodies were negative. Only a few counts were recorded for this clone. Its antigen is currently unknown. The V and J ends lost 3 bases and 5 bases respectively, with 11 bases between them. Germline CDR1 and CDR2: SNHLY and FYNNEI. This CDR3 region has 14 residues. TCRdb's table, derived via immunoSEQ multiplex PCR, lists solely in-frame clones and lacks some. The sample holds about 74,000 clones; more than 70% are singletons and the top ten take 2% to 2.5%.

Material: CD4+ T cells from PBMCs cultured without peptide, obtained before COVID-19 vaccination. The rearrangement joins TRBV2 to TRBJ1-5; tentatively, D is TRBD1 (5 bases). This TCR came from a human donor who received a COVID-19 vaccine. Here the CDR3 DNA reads TGTGCCAGCAGTGACGTGGCGGGGGATCAGCCCCAGCATTTT. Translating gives CASSDVAGDQPQHF.